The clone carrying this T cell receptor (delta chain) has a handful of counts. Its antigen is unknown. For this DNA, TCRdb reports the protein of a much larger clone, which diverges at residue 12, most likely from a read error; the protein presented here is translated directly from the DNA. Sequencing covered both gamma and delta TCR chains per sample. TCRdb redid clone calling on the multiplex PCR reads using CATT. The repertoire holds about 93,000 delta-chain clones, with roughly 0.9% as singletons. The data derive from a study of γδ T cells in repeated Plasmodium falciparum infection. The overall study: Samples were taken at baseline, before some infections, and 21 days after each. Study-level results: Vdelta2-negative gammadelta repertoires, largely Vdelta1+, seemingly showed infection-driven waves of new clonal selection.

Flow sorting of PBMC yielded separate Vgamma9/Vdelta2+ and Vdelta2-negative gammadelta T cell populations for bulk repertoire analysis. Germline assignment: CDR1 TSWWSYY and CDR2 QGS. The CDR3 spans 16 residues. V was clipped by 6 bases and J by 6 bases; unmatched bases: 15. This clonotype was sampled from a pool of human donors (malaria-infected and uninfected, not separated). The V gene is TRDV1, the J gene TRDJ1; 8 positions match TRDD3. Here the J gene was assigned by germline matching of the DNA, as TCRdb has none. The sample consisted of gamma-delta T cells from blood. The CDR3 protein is CALGRATLGDNNKLIF. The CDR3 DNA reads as TGTGCTCTTGGTAGGGCTACTCTGGGGGACAACAATAAACTCATCTTT.